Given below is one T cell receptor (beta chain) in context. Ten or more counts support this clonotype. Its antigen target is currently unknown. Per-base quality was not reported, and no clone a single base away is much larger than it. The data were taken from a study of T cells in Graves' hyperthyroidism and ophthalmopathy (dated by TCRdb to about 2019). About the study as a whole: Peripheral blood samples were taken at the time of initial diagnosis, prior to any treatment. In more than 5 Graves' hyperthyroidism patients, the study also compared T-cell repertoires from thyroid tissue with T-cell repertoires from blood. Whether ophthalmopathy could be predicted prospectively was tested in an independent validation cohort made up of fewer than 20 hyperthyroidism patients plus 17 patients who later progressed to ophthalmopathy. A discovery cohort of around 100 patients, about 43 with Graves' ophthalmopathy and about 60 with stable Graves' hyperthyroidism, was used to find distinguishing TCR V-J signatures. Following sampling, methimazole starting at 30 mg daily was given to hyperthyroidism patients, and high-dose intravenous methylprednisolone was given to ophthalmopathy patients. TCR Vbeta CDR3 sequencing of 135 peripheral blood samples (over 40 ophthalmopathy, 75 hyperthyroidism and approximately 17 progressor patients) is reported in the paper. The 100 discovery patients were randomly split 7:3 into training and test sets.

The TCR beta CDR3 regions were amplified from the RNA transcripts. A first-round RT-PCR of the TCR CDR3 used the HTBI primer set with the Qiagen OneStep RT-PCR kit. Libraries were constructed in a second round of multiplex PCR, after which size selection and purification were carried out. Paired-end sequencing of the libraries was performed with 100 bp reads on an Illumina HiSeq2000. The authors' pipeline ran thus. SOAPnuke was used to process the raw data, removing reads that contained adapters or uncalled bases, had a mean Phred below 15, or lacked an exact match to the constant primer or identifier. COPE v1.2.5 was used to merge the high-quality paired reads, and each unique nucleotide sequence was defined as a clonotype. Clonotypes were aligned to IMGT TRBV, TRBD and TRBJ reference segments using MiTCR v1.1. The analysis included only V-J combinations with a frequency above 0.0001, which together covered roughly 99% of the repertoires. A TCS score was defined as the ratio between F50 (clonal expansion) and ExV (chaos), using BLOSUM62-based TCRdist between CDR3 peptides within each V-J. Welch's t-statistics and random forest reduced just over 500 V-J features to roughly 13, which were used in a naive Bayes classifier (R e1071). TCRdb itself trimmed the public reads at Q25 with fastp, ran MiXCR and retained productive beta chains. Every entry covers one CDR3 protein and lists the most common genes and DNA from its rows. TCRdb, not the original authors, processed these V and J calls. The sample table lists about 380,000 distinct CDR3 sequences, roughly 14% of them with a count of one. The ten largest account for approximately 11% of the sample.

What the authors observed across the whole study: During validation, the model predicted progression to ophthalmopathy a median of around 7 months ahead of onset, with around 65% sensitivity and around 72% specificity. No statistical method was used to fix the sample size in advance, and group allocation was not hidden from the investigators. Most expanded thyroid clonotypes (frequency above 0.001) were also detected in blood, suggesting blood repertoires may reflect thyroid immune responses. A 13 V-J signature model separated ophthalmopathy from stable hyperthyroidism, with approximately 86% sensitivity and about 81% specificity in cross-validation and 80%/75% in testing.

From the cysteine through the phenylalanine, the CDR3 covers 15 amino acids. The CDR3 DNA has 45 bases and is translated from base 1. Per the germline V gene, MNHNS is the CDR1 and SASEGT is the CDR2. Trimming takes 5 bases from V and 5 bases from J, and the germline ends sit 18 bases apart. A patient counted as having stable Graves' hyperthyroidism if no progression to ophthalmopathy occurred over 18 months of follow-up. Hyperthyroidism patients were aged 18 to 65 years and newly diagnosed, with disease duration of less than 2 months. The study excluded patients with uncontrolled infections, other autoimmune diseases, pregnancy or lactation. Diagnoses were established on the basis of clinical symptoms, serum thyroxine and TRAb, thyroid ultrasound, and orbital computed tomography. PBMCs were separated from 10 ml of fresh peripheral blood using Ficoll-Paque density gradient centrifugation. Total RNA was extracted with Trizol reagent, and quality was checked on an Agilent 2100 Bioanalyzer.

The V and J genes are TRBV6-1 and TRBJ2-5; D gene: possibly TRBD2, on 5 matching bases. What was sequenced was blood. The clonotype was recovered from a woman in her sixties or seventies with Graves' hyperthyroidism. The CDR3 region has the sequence CASSPGRANWETQYF. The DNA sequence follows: TGTGCCAGCAGTCCCGGGCGGGCCAACTGGGAGACCCAGTACTTC.